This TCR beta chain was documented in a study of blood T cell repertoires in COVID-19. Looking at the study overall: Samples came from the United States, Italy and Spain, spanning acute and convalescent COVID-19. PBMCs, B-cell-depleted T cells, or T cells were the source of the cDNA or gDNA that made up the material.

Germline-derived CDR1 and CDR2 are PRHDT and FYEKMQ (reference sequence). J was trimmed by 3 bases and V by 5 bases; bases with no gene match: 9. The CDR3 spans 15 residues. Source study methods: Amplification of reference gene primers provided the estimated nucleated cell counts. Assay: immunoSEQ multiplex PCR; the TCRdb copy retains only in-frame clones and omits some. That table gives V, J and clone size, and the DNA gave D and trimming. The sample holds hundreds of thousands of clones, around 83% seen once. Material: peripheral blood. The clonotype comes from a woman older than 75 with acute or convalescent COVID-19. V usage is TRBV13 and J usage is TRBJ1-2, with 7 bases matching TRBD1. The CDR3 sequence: CASSPSGRGDYGYTF. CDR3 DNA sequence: TGTGCCAGCAGCCCCAGCGGCAGGGGGGACTATGGCTACACCTTC. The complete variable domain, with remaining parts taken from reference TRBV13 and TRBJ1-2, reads AAGVIQSPRHLIKEKRETATLKCYPIPRHDTVYWYQQGPGQDPQFLISFYEKMQSDKGSIPDRFSAQQFSDYHSELNMSSLELGDSALYFCASSPSGRGDYGYTFGSGTRLTVV.